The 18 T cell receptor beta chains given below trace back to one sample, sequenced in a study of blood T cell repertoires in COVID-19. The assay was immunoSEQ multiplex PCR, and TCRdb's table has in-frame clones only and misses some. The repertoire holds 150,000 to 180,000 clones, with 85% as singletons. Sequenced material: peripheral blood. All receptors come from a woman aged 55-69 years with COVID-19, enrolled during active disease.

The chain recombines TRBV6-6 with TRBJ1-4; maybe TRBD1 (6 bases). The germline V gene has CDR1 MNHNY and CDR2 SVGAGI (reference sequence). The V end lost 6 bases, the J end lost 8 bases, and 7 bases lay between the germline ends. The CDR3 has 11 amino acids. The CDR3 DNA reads TGTGCCAGCAGAGGGGGAGAAAAACTGTTTTTT. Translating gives CASRGGEKLFF.

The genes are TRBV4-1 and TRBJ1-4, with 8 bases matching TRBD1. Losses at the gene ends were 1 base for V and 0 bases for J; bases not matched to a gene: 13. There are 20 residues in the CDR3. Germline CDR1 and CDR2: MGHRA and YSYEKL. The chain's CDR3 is CASSQGSGTGLLATNEKLFF. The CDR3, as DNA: TGCGCCAGCAGCCAAGGGTCTGGGACAGGCTTATTGGCAACTAATGAAAAACTGTTTTTT.

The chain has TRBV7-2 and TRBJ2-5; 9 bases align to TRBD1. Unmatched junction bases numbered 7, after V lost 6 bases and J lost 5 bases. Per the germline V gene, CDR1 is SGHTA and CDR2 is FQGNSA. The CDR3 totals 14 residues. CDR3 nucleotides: TGTGCCAGCAGAGGGGACAGGGCTGTGGAGACCCAGTACTTC. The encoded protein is CASRGDRAVETQYF.

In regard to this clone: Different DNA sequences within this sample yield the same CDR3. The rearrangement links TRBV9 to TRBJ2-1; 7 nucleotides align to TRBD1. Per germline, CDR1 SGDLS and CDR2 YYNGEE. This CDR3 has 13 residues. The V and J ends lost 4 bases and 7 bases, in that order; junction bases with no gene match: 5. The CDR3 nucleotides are TGTGCCAGCAGCCGGACAGGACGGAATGAGCAGTTCTTC. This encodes CASSRTGRNEQFF.

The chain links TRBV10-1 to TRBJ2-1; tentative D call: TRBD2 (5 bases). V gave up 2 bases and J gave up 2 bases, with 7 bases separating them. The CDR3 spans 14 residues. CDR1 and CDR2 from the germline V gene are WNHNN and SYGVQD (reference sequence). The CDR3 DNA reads TGCGCCAGCAGTGAGGACGGGACCTACAATGAGCAGTTCTTC. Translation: CASSEDGTYNEQFF.

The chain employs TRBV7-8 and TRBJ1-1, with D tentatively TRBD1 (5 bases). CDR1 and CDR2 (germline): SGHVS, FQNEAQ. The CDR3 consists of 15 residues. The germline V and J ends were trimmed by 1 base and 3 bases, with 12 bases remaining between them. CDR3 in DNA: TGTGCCAGCAGCTTAGGTGGCAGGGAGGACACTGAAGCTTTCTTT. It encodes CASSLGGREDTEAFF.

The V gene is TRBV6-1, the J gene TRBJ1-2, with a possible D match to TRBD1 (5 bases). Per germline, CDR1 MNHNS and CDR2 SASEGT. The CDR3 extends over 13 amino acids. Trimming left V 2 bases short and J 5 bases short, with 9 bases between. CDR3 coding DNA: TGTGCCAGCAGTGAACGGGGGGGGTATGGCTACACCTTC. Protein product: CASSERGGYGYTF.

CDR3 in DNA: TGTGCCAGCAGCTTAAGCCACCGGGACAAGAAGATTGGCTACACCTTC. Translation: CASSLSHRDKKIGYTF. This chain joins TRBV7-9 and TRBJ1-2, with a weak D call TRBD1 (6 bases). The V gene's germline CDR1 is SEHNR and CDR2 FQNEAQ (reference sequence). V lost 2 bases and J lost 7, with 20 bases in between. The CDR3 loop spans 16 amino acids.

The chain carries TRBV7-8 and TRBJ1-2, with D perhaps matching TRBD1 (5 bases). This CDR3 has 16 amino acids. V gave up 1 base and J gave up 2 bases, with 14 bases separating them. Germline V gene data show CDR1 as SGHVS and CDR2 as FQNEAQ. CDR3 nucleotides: TGTGCCAGCAGCTTAGGGGGGGGGATCTCGAACTATGGCTACACCTTC. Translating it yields CASSLGGGISNYGYTF.

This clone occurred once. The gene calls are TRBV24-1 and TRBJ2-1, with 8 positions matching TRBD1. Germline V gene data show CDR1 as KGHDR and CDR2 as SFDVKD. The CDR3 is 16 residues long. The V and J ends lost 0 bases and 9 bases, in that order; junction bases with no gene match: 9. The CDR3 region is CATSDLGQGTDGEQFF. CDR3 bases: TGTGCCACCAGTGATTTGGGACAGGGAACCGATGGTGAGCAGTTCTTC.

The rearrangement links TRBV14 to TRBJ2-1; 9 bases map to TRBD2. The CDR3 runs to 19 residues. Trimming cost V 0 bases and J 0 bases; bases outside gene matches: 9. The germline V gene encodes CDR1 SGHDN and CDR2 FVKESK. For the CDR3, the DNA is TGTGCCAGCAGCCAAGATCTTGGTAGCGGGAGACCCTCCTACAATGAGCAGTTCTTC. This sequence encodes CASSQDLGSGRPSYNEQFF.

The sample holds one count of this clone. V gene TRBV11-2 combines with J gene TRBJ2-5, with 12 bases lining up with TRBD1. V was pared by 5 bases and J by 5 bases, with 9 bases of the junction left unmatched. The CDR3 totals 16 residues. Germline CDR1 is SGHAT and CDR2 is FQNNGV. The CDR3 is CASSLTGTGGVETQYF. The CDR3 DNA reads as TGTGCCAGCAGCCTTACCGGGACAGGGGGCGTGGAGACCCAGTACTTC.

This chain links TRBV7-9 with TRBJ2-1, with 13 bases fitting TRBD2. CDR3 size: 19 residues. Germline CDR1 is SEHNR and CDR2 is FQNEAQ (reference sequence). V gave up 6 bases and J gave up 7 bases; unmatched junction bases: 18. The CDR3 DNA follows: TGTGCCAGCAGATCTCCCGGGACTAGCGGGACTCAAGCGCAAAATGAGCAGTTCTTC. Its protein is CASRSPGTSGTQAQNEQFF. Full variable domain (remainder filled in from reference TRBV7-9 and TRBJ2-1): DTGVSQNPRHKITKRGQNVTFRCDPISEHNRLYWYRQTLGQGPEFLTYFQNEAQLEKSRLLSDRFSAERPKGSFSTLEIQRTEQGDSAMYLCASRSPGTSGTQAQNEQFFGPGTRLTVL.

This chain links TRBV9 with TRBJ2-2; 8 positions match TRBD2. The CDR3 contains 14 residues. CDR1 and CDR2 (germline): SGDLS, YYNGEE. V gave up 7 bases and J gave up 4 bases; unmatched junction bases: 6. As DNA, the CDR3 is TGTGCCAGCGAAGGGACTAGGGCCACCGGGGAGCTGTTTTTT. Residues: CASEGTRATGELFF.

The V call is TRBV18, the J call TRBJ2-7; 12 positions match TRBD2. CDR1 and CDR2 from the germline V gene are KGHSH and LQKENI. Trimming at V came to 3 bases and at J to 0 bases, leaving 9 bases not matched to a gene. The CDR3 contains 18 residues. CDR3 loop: CASSPPGTSGLSSYEQYF. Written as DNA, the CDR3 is TGTGCCAGCTCACCCCCGGGGACTAGCGGGCTGAGCTCCTACGAGCAGTACTTC.

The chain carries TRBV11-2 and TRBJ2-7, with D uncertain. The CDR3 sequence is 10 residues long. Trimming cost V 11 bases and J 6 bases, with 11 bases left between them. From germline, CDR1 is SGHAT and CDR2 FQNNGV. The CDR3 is CAAGHREQYF. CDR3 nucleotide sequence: TGTGCCGCAGGCCATCGCGAGCAGTACTTC.

The CDR3 loop is CASSRGLGTGELFF. The CDR3 DNA is TGTGCCAGCAGCCGCGGACTGGGAACCGGGGAGCTGTTTTTT. V usage is TRBV7-3 and J usage is TRBJ2-2, with D possibly matching TRBD2 (5 bases). The CDR3 covers 14 residues. Between the trimmed V and J ends, which lost 5 bases and 5 bases, there was a span of 12 bases. Germline CDR1 and CDR2: SGHTA and FQGTGA.

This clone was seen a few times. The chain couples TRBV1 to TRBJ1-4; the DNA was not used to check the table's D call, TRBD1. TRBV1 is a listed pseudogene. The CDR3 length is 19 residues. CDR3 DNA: TGCACCAGCAGCCAACCATCAACTCCCCGGAGACAGGGTGAGGAAAAACTGTTTTTT. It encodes CTSSQPSTPRRQGEEKLFF.